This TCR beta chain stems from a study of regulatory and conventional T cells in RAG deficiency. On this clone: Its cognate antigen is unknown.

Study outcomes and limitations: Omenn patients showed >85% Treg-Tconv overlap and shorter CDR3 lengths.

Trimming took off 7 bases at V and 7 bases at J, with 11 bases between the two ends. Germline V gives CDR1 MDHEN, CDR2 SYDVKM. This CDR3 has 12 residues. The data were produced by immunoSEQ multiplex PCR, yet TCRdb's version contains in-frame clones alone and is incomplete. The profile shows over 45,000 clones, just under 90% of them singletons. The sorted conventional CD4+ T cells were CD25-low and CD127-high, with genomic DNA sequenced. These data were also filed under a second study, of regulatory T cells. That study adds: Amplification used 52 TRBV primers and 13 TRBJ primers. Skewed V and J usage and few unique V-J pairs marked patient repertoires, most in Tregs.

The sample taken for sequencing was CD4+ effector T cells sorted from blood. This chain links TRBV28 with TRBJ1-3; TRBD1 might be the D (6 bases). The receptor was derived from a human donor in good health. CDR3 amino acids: CASTSGVNTIYF. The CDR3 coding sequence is TGTGCCAGCACCTCAGGGGTTAACACCATATATTTT.